The rows below give T cell receptor beta chains drawn from one sample of a study of Ad26.COV2.S vaccination and SARS-CoV-2 variants. Clones were sequenced by immunoSEQ multiplex PCR, and TCRdb holds only the in-frame ones, with some missing. The sample gives roughly 420,000 clones, 88% of which show up once; about 3.5% is in the top ten. Sequenced here: peripheral blood, sampled in a trial of Ad26.COV2.S vaccine versus placebo. These receptors were collected from a person aged 18-60 years who received the Ad26.COV2.S COVID-19 vaccine or a placebo. CDR3s leave out the opening cysteine and the closing phenylalanine or tryptophan. Each record gives: V gene, J gene, CDR3 protein.

TRBV28	TRBJ2-7	ASSPPGRDSYEQY
TRBV21-1	TRBJ2-1	ASSPCEGGENEQF
TRBV7-9	TRBJ2-5	ASSRGQEIETQY
TRBV4-1	TRBJ2-2	ASSPRVSDTGELF
TRBV14	TRBJ1-6	ASSRDRGNSPLH
TRBV6-2/TRBV6-3	TRBJ1-5	ASSYSRVGYQPQH
TRBV30	TRBJ1-4	AWGQGATNEKLF
TRBV9	TRBJ1-3	ASSVVRGWGDTIY
TRBV27	TRBJ2-7	ASSFTQGAYEQY
TRBV11-2	TRBJ1-2	ASSFLMGQGFDGYT